This TCR beta chain stems from a study of shared clonotypes between healthy human individuals. Overall study: Every donor yielded three CD4 naive, three CD4 memory, two CD8 naive and one CD8 memory plate.

CDR3 length: 15 amino acids. Germline CDR1 reads SGHVS; CDR2 reads FNYEAQ. Between the trimmed V and J ends, which lost 0 bases and 2 bases, there was a span of 11 bases. General study results and limits: It was the few donors that limited the genetic and exposure-history diversity represented. Researchers found naive subsets generally carried larger estimated richness than memory subsets.

Clones were read by immunoSEQ multiplex PCR, and TCRdb kept only the in-frame ones, dropping some. The table lists about 2.3 million clones, just over 90% of them singletons, with about 0.37% in the top ten. Note on this clone: The target antigen is unknown.

The rearrangement uses TRBV7-6 and TRBJ2-7; either TRBD1 or TRBD2 may fit D (5 bases each). The sequence derives from a man younger than 30 in good health. Some clones in this sample may be carry-over from other donors' samples. Sequencing was performed on naive CD4+ T cells from PBMCs. Sample subset: CD45RA+ positively selected. As DNA, the CDR3 is TGTGCCAGCAGCTTAGCGGTCCTGGGACCCTACGAGCAGTACTTC. Amino acid sequence: CASSLAVLGPYEQYF.